The 13 T cell receptor beta chains below come from one sample, sequenced in a study of T cell responses to AZD1222 COVID-19 vaccine. Clones were sequenced by immunoSEQ multiplex PCR, and TCRdb holds only the in-frame ones, with some missing. The table lists about 140,000 clones, 91% of them singletons. The sequences come from peripheral blood, collected on day 0 of AZD1222 vaccination. These receptors all stem from an adult in good health.

The chain joins TRBV28 to TRBJ1-3, with no clear D. V lost 10 bases and J lost 5, with 18 bases in between. Germline CDR1 is MDHEN and CDR2 is SYDVKM. This CDR3 spans 14 amino acids. In DNA form, the CDR3 reads TGTGCCACCTGTCCTGTGGATTTAAGAAACACCATATATTTT. It is translated as CATCPVDLRNTIYF.

The V call is TRBV6-5, the J call TRBJ2-2; D is unresolved. The V gene lost 1 base and the J gene lost 6 bases, with 12 bases spanning the gap. CDR3 length equals 15 residues. Germline-derived CDR1 and CDR2 are MNHEY and SVGAGI. Written as DNA, the CDR3 is TGTGCCAGCAGTTACTACTACCGACAAGCCGGGGAGCTGTTTTTT. This encodes CASSYYYRQAGELFF.

V usage is TRBV2 and J usage is TRBJ1-4, with D uncertain. The CDR3 spans 13 residues. Per germline, CDR1 SNHLY and CDR2 FYNNEI. Trimming took 7 bases from V and 2 from J, leaving 8 bases between them. CDR3 sequence (DNA): TGTGCCAGCAACGGCGGTACTAATGAAAAACTGTTTTTT. This codes for CASNGGTNEKLFF. Together with reference TRBV2 and TRBJ1-4, the CDR3 gives the full variable domain: EPEVTQTPSHQVTQMGQEVILRCVPISNHLYFYWYRQILGQKVEFLVSFYNNEISEKSEIFDDQFSVERPDGSNFTLKIRSTKLEDSAMYFCASNGGTNEKLFFGSGTQLSVL.

DNA for the CDR3: TGTGCCAGCAGCGAATATCATGACAGGGGGGTAGGTGGCTACACCTTC. Residues: CASSEYHDRGVGGYTF. The chain links TRBV27 to TRBJ1-2, with 9 nucleotides matching TRBD1. The V gene's germline CDR1 is MNHEY and CDR2 SMNVEV (reference sequence). V gave up 6 bases and J gave up 7 bases; unmatched junction bases: 15. This CDR3 is 16 amino acids long.

The chain uses TRBV6-5 and TRBJ2-7; D gene ambiguous. The V end was cut by 8 bases, the J end by 3 bases, with 14 bases between. Germline CDR1 is MNHEY and CDR2 is SVGAGI. The CDR3 spans 13 residues. CDR3: CASAISQGYEQYF. The CDR3 DNA reads TGTGCCAGCGCGATCTCACAAGGCTACGAGCAGTACTTC.

The chain carries TRBV28 and TRBJ1-5; D unclear. The CDR3 spans 14 residues. V lost 2 bases, J lost 3 bases, and 8 bases lay in between. From germline, CDR1 is MDHEN and CDR2 SYDVKM. The CDR3 is CASSLGQHNQPQHF. CDR3 coding DNA: TGTGCCAGCAGTTTAGGGCAGCACAATCAGCCCCAGCATTTT.

The genes are TRBV3-1 (or the pseudogene TRBV3-2) and TRBJ2-1; 10 bases align to TRBD1. Germline trimming cut 4 bases from V and 5 bases from J; bases unmatched to any gene: 5. CDR1 and CDR2 from the germline V gene are LGHDT and YNNKEL (reference sequence). The CDR3 is 15 residues long. The CDR3 sequence is CASSPRDRGNNEQFF. The CDR3 DNA is TGTGCCAGCAGCCCCAGGGACAGGGGAAACAATGAGCAGTTCTTC.

The chain uses TRBV4-2 and TRBJ1-5, with 7 bases matching TRBD1. The germline V gene encodes CDR1 LGHNA and CDR2 YNFKEQ. The V segment lost 0 bases and the J segment 6 bases; nucleotides outside the gene matches: 11. The CDR3 length is 17 residues. The CDR3 bases are TGTGCCAGCAGCCAAGATTTCGCCGGACAGGTTCTTCAGCCCCAGCATTTT. The encoded protein is CASSQDFAGQVLQPQHF.

The chain combines TRBV5-1 with TRBJ1-3; no clear D. V was cut by 0 bases and J by 4 bases, with 8 bases left in between. The CDR3 contains 14 residues. Per the germline V gene, CDR1 is SGHRS and CDR2 is YFSETQ. CDR3 loop: CASSLGAGGNTIYF. The CDR3 DNA sequence: TGCGCCAGCAGCTTGGGGGCTGGAGGAAACACCATATATTTT.

This clone was counted only a few times. The rearrangement uses TRBV7-9 and TRBJ2-7; 8 bases align to TRBD2. The CDR3 runs to 15 residues. Trimming cost V 5 bases and J 7 bases; bases outside gene matches: 13. Germline V gene lookup returns CDR1 SEHNR and CDR2 FQNEAQ (reference sequence). The CDR3 reads CASSETSGSGWEQYF. The CDR3 bases are TGTGCCAGCAGCGAAACTAGCGGCTCTGGCTGGGAGCAGTACTTC.

The rearrangement uses TRBV15 and TRBJ2-3; the D gene is possibly TRBD2 (7 bases). Trimming removed 3 bases from V and 5 bases from J, with 27 bases in between. Looked up from germline, CDR1 is LNHNV and CDR2 is YYDKDF (reference sequence). This CDR3 contains 19 residues. The CDR3 is CATSSETPASGGGGDTQYF. The CDR3 region has the DNA TGTGCCACCAGCAGTGAAACACCTGCCTCGGGGGGAGGGGGAGATACGCAGTATTTT.

The genes are TRBV10-3 and TRBJ2-7; TRBD2 is a possible D gene (5 bases). CDR1 and CDR2 from the germline V gene are ENHRY and SYGVKD. CDR3 length: 15 residues. The ends were cut back, 7 bases at V and 6 bases at J, with 22 bases in the middle. CDR3 region: CAINNQIGVAGEQYF. The CDR3 region has the DNA TGTGCCATCAACAACCAAATCGGGGTGGCGGGCGAGCAGTACTTC.

V and J are TRBV9 and TRBJ1-1; no definite D call. Trimming left V 0 bases short and J 0 bases short, with 9 bases between. The germline CDR1 and CDR2 sequences are SGDLS and YYNGEE. The CDR3 spans 15 residues. This CDR3 reads CASSVGQSMNTEAFF. The CDR3, as DNA: TGTGCCAGCAGCGTAGGTCAGTCAATGAACACTGAAGCTTTCTTT. Together with reference TRBV9 and TRBJ1-1, the CDR3 gives the full variable domain: DSGVTQTPKHLITATGQRVTLRCSPRSGDLSVYWYQQSLDQGLQFLIQYYNGEERAKGNILERFSAQQFPDLHSELNLSSLELGDSALYFCASSVGQSMNTEAFFGQGTRLTVV.